Listed below are T cell receptor beta chains from one sample, sequenced in a study of blood T cell repertoires in COVID-19. Sequenced by immunoSEQ multiplex PCR; TCRdb stores in-frame clones only, minus some. The sample includes 210,000 or so clones, 88% seen only once; the top ten take roughly 1.5%. Material for sequencing was peripheral blood. These receptors originate from a man younger than 35 with active or convalescent COVID-19. Each CDR3 is given with its conserved first and last residue. A D gene is named only where the DNA matches it firmly. Rows give clone size only sometimes, using once, few, many, or a class for an expanded clone.

v_gene	d_gene	abundance	j_gene	CDR3nt	CDR3aa
TRBV5-1	.	.	TRBJ2-7	TGCGCCAGCAGCTGGGGCGGCTCCTACGAGCAGTACTTC	CASSWGGSYEQYF
TRBV30	.	.	TRBJ1-1	TGTGCCTGGAGGCTAGGGAACACTGAAGCTTTCTTT	CAWRLGNTEAFF
TRBV15	TRBD2	.	TRBJ2-5	TGTGCCACCAGCAGAACTATACTAGCGGGGCAAGAGACCCAGTACTTC	CATSRTILAGQETQYF
TRBV19	.	.	TRBJ1-5	TGTGCCAGTAGTATTCTTGTCAGGAGGGGTGGCAATCAGCCCCAGCATTTT	CASSILVRRGGNQPQHF
TRBV5-1	TRBD1	.	TRBJ1-4	TGCGCCAGCAGCCAACAACCCTGGACAGGGGGCGCGGGGGGTGAAAAACTGTTTTTT	CASSQQPWTGGAGGEKLFF
TRBV27	.	.	TRBJ1-1	TGTGCCAGCAGTTCGACAGACTTCGGGACTGAAGCTTTCTTT	CASSSTDFGTEAFF
TRBV28	TRBD1	.	TRBJ1-2	TGTGCCAGCAGCCGCCCCCGGGACAGTGATGGCTACACCTTC	CASSRPRDSDGYTF
TRBV2	.	.	TRBJ2-1	TGTGCCAGCAGTGACTCCAGGGACTCCTACAATGAGCAGTTCTTC	CASSDSRDSYNEQFF
TRBV18	.	once	TRBJ1-5	TGTGCCAGCTCATCAAACGGGGGGATTCAGCCCCAGCATTTT	CASSSNGGIQPQHF
TRBV30	TRBD2	.	TRBJ2-3	TGTGCCTGGAGAAAAGCGGGAGGGCCAGGACAGGATACGCAGTATTTT	CAWRKAGGPGQDTQYF
TRBV4-1	.	.	TRBJ2-7	TGCGCCAGCGCACGGGAAGCCAGCTCCTACGAGCAGTACTTC	CASAREASSYEQYF
TRBV12-5	.	.	TRBJ1-2	TGTGCTAGTGGGACGACACAAAACTATGGCTACACCTTC	CASGTTQNYGYTF
TRBV5-4	TRBD2	.	TRBJ2-1	TGTGCCAGCAGCGCTGGACTAGCGCGGTCCGTGCAGTTCTTC	CASSAGLARSVQFF
TRBV5-1	TRBD1	.	TRBJ2-4	TGCGCCAGCAGCCATGGGACAGAGCTAGCCAAAAACATTCAGTACTTC	CASSHGTELAKNIQYF
TRBV6-6	TRBD1	.	TRBJ2-6	TGTGCCAGCAGTCCTCGGACAGGGCCTACCGGGGCCAACGTCCTGACTTTC	CASSPRTGPTGANVLTF
TRBV2	.	.	TRBJ1-1	TGTGCCAGCACTAGGGGAGGACCGAACACTGAAGCTTTCTTT	CASTRGGPNTEAFF
TRBV6-5	TRBD2	.	TRBJ2-5	TGTGCCAGCAGTTTAGTGCGGGAGGGGATAGAGACCCAGTACTTC	CASSLVREGIETQYF
TRBV5-1	.	.	TRBJ2-3	TGCGCCAGCAGTCGACAAAGTGGGACAGATACGCAGTATTTT	CASSRQSGTDTQYF
TRBV29-1	.	.	TRBJ1-1	TGCAGCGTTGAGGGTCAGGGTTACACTGAAGCTTTCTTT	CSVEGQGYTEAFF
TRBV12-5	TRBD1	few	TRBJ1-2	TGTGCTAGTGGTTCTGGACAGGGCCGGGGCTACACCTTC	CASGSGQGRGYTF
TRBV3-1/TRBV3-2	TRBD1	.	TRBJ1-1	TGTGCCAGCACGGCGGGGACAGGAGCCCGTCAGGGAAAAGCTTTCTTT	CASTAGTGARQGKAFF
TRBV5-1	.	once	TRBJ2-2	TGCGCCAGCAGCTTGACAGGGCGGTCGAGCACCGGGGAGCTGTTTTTT	CASSLTGRSSTGELFF
TRBV6-4	.	.	TRBJ1-3	TGTGCCAGCAGTGACTCGAATCGCGCCAGGGATACTATCTCTGGAAACACCATATATTTT	CASSDSNRARDTISGNTIYF
TRBV5-6	TRBD2	.	TRBJ2-5	TGTGCCAGCAGCGAGACAAGGACTAGCGGGACCGAGACCCAGTACTTC	CASSETRTSGTETQYF
TRBV5-6	TRBD1	.	TRBJ2-2	TGTGCCAGCAGCGCCTGGACAGGGAACACCGGGGAGCTGTTTTTT	CASSAWTGNTGELFF
TRBV30	TRBD2	.	TRBJ2-3	TGTGCCTGGAGGGCTAGCGGGGGCACAGATACGCAGTATTTT	CAWRASGGTDTQYF
TRBV27	TRBD2	.	TRBJ2-4	TGTGCCAGCAGACGACTAGCGGGAGGGGAAAACATTCAGTACTTC	CASRRLAGGENIQYF